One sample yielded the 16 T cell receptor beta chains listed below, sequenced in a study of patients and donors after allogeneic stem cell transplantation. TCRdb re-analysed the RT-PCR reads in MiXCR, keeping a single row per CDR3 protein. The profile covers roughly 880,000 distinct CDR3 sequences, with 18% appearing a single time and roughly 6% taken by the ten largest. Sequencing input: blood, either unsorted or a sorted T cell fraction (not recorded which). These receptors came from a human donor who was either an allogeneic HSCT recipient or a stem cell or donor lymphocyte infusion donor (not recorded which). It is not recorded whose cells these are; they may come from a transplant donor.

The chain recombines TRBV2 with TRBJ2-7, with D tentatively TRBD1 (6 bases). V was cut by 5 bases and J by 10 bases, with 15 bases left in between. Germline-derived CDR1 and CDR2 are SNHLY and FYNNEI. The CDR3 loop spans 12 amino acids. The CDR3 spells CASSHREVRQYF. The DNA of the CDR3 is TGTGCCAGCAGTCACAGGGAAGTTCGTCAGTACTTC.

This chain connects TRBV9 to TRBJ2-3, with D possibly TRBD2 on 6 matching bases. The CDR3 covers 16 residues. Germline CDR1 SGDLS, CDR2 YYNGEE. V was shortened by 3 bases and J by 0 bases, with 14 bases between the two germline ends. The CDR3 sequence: CASSDPGGLSTDTQYF. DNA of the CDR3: TGTGCCAGCAGCGACCCTGGGGGACTCAGCACAGATACGCAGTATTTT.

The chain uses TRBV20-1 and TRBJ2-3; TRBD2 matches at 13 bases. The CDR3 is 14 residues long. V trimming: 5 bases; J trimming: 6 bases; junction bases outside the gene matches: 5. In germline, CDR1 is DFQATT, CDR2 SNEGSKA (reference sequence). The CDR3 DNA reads TGCAGTGCTCGACTAGCGGGAGGACGGGATACGCAGTATTTT. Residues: CSARLAGGRDTQYF.

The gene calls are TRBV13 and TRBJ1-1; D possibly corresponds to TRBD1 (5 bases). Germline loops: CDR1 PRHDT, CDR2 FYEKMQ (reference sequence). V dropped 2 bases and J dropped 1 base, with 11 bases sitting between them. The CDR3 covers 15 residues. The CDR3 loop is CASSLYLGANTEAFF. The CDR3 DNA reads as TGTGCCAGCAGCTTATACCTCGGGGCGAACACTGAAGCTTTCTTT.

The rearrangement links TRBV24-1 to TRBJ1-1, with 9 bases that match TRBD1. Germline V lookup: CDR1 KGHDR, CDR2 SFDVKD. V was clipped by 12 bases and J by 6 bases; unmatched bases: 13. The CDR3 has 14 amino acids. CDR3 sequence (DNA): TGTGCCGCTTACAGGGGGCGAAGGATGGCTGAAGCTTTCTTT. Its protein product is CAAYRGRRMAEAFF.

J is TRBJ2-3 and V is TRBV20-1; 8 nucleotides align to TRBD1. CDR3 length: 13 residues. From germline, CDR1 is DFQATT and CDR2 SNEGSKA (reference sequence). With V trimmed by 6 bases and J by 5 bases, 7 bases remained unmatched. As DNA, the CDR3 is TGCAGTGCGAGGACAGGGTTTGGAGATACGCAGTATTTT. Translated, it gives CSARTGFGDTQYF.

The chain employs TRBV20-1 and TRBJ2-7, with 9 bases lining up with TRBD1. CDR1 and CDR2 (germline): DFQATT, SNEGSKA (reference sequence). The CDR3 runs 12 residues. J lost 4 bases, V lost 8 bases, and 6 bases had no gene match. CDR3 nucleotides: TGCAGTACAGGGGGCGGTCAGTACGAGCAGTACTTC. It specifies CSTGGGQYEQYF.

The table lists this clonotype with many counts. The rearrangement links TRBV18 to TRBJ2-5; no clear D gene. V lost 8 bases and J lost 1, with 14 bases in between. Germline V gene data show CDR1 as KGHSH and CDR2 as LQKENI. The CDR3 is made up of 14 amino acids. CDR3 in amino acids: CASSPPGLQETQYF. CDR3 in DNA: TGTGCCAGCAGCCCGCCCGGGCTCCAAGAGACCCAGTACTTC.

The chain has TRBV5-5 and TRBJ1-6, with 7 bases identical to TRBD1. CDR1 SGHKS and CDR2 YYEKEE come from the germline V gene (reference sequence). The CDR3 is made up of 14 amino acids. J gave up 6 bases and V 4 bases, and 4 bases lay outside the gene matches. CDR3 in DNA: TGTGCCAGCAGCCAAGGGACAGCTAATTCACCCCTCCACTTT. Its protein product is CASSQGTANSPLHF.

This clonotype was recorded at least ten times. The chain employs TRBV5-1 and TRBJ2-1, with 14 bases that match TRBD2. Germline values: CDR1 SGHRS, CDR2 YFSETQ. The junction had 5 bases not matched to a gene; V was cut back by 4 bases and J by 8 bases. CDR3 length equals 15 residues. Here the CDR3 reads CASSATSGGAYEQFF. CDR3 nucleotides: TGCGCCAGCAGCGCGACTAGCGGGGGGGCTTATGAGCAGTTCTTC.

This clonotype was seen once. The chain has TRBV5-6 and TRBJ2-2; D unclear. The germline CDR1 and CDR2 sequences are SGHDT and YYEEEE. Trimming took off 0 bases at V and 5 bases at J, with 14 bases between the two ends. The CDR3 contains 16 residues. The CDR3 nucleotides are TGTGCCAGCAGCTTGGCGGGCTCTGGCAGGACCGGGGAGCTGTTTTTT. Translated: CASSLAGSGRTGELFF.

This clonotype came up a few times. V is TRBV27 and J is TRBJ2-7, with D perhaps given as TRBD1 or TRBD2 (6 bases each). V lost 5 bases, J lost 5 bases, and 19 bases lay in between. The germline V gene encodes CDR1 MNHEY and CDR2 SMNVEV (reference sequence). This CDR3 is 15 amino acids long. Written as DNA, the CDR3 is TGTGCCAGCAGTCCTCATAGGGGGGCTAGGGACGAGCAGTACTTC. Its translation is CASSPHRGARDEQYF.

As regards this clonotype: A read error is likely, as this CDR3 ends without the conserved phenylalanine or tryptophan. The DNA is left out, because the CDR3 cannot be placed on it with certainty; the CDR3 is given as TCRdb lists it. The CDR3 loop is CSARDREREAY. The chain combines TRBV20-1 with TRBJ2-1; TRBD2 is the table's D call, not checked against the DNA. The CDR3 is 11 residues long, counting both termini. The germline V gene has CDR1 DFQATT and CDR2 SNEGSKA (reference sequence).

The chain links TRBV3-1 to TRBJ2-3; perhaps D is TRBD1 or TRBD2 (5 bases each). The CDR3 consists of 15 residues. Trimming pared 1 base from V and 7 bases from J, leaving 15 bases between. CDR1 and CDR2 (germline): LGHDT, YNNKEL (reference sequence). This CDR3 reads CASSQVQPGGNTQYF. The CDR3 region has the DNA TGTGCCAGCAGCCAAGTACAGCCTGGGGGAAATACGCAGTATTTT.

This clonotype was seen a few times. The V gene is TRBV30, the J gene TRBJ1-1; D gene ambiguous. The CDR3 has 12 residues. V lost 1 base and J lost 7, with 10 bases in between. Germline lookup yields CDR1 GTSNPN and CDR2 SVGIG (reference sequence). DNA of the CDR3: TGTGCCTGGAGTGCCCAAGGATTTGAAGCTTTCTTT. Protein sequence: CAWSAQGFEAFF.

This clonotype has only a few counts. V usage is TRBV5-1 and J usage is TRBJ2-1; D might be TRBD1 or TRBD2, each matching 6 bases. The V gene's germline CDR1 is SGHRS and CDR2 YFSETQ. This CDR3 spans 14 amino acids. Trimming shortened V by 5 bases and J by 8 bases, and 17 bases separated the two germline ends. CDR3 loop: CASRADGGRDEQFF. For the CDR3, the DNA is TGCGCCAGCAGGGCAGATGGGGGGCGGGATGAGCAGTTCTTC.